This T cell receptor beta chain was sequenced for a study of blood T cell repertoires in COVID-19. CDR3 size: 15 residues. Looked up from germline, CDR1 is SGHTA and CDR2 is FQGTGA. V lost 1 base to trimming and J lost 4 bases; unmatched junction nucleotides: 6. The method was immunoSEQ multiplex PCR; TCRdb's version includes in-frame clones alone and lacks a portion of them. This sample carries around 190,000 clones, approximately 84% of them seen once, and the ten largest clones take 3.2%. The sequenced sample was PBMCs or T cells enriched from blood (not recorded which). The chain joins TRBV7-3 to TRBJ2-5, with 7 positions matching TRBD1. This receptor was taken from a woman aged 25 to 39 who had recovered from COVID-19. CDR3: CASSLNSGGGETQYF. CDR3 bases: TGTGCCAGCAGCTTAAACTCAGGGGGTGGAGAGACCCAGTACTTC.